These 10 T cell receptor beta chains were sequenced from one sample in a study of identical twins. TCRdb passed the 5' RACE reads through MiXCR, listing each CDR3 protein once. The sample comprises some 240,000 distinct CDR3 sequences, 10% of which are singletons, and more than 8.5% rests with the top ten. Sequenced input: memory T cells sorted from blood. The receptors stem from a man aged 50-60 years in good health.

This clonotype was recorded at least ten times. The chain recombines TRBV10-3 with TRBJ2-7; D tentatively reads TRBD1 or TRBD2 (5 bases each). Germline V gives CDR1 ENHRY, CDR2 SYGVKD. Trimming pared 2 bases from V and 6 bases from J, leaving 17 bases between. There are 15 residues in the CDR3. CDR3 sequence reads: CAISEGTRLESEQYF. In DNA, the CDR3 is TGTGCCATCAGTGAGGGGACCCGGTTGGAATCCGAGCAGTACTTC.

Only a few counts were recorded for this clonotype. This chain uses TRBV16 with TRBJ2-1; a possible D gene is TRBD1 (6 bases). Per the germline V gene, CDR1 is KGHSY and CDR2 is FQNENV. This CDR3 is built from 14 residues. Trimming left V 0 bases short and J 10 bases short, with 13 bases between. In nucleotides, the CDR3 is TGTGCCAGCAGCCAATCCTGGGGGCCGGTGGAGCAGTTCTTC. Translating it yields CASSQSWGPVEQFF.

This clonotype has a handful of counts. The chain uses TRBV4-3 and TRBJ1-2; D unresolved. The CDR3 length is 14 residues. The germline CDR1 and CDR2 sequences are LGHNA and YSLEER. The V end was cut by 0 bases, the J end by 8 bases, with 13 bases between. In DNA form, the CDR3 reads TGCGCCAGCAGCCAAGATCGCTGGGTTAGGGGCTACACCTTC. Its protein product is CASSQDRWVRGYTF.

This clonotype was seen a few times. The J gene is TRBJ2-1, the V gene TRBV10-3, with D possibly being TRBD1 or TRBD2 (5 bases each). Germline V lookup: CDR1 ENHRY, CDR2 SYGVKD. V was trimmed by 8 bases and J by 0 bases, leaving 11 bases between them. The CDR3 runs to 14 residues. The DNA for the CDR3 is TGTGCCATCGGGGGACCCCCCTCCTACAATGAGCAGTTCTTC. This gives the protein CAIGGPPSYNEQFF.

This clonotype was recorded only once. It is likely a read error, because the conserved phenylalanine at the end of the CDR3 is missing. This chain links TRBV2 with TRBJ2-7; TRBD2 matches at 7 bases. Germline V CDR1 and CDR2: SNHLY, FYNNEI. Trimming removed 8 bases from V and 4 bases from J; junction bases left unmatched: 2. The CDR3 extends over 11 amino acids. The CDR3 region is CASQRGYEQYS. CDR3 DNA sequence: TGTGCCAGCCAGCGGGGTTACGAGCAGTACTCC.

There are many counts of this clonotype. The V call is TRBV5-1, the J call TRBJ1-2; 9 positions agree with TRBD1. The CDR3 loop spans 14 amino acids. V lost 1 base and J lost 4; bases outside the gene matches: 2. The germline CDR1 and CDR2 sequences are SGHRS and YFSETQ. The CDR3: CASSLSGQGYGYTF. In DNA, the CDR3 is TGCGCCAGCAGCTTGTCGGGACAGGGCTATGGCTACACCTTC.

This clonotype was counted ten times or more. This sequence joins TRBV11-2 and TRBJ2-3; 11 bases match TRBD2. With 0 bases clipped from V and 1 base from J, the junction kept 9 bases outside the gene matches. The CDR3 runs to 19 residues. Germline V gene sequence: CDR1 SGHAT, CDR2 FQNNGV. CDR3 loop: CASSLDPSGGSARTDTQYF. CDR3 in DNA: TGTGCCAGCAGCTTAGACCCTAGCGGGGGGTCCGCCCGCACAGATACGCAGTATTTT. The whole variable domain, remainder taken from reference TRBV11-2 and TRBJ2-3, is EAGVAQSPRYKIIEKRQSVAFWCNPISGHATLYWYQQILGQGPKLLIQFQNNGVVDDSQLPKDRFSAERLKGVDSTLKIQPAKLEDSAVYLCASSLDPSGGSARTDTQYFGPGTRLTVL.

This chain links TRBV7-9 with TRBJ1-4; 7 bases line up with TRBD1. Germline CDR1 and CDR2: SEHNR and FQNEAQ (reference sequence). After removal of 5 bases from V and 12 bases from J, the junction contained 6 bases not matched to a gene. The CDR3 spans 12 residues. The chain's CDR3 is CASSPLTGELFF. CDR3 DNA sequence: TGTGCCAGCAGCCCCCTTACAGGGGAACTGTTTTTT.

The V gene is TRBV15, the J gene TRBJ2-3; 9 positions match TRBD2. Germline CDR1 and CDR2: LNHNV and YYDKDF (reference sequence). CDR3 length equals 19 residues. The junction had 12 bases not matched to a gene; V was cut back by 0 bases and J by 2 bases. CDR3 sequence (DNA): TGTGCCACCAGCAGAGATAAAAATAGGCTAGCGGGACCCACAGATACGCAGTATTTT. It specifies CATSRDKNRLAGPTDTQYF.

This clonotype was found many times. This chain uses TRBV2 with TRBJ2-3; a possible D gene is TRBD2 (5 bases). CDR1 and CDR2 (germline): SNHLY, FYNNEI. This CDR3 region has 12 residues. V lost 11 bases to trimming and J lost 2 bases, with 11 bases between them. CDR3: CAGGLVTDTQYF. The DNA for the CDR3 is TGTGCCGGAGGACTTGTCACAGATACGCAGTATTTT.